A selection of T cell receptor beta chains follows, all from one sample in a study of blood T cell repertoires in COVID-19. The table came from immunoSEQ multiplex PCR; TCRdb's copy has only in-frame clones and leaves some out. The sample lists about 45,000 clones; 87% were seen once. Sample: peripheral blood. These receptors all stem from a woman of 80 years or more in a cohort sampled during active or convalescent COVID-19. The CDR3 runs from the conserved cysteine through the conserved F or W. The D gene is left open where the match is weak. Expanded clones are given a class, and other clones once, few, many or no size at all.

J: TRBJ1-3; size: NA; V: TRBV6-6; D: NA; CDR3: CASSHDMNSGNTIYF; DNA: TGTGCCAGCAGTCACGACATGAACTCTGGAAACACCATATATTTT
J: TRBJ2-7; size: NA; V: TRBV11-3; D: NA; CDR3: CASSLARGPYEQYF; DNA: TGTGCCAGCAGCTTAGCCAGGGGTCCCTACGAGCAGTACTTC
J: TRBJ2-7; size: NA; V: TRBV5-1; D: TRBD1; CDR3: CASSWGQGQLTYEQYF; DNA: TGCGCCAGCAGCTGGGGACAGGGGCAACTTACCTACGAGCAGTACTTC
J: TRBJ1-2; size: few; V: TRBV30; D: NA; CDR3: CAWSVLVGGYTF; DNA: TGTGCCTGGAGTGTACTAGTTGGAGGCTACACCTTC
J: TRBJ2-7; size: NA; V: TRBV30; D: TRBD1; CDR3: CAWRGQAFYEQYF; DNA: TGTGCCTGGAGGGGACAGGCCTTCTACGAGCAGTACTTC
J: TRBJ1-5; size: NA; V: TRBV5-6; D: TRBD1; CDR3: CASSFQKTGGSNQPQHF; DNA: TGTGCCAGCAGCTTTCAAAAGACAGGGGGTAGCAATCAGCCCCAGCATTTT
J: TRBJ2-1; size: NA; V: TRBV7-2; D: NA; CDR3: CASSPQKEQFF; DNA: TGTGCCAGCAGCCCCCAGAAGGAGCAGTTCTTC
J: TRBJ2-7; size: NA; V: TRBV25-1; D: TRBD2; CDR3: CASSEGAGPPYEQYF; DNA: TGTGCCAGCAGTGAAGGAGCGGGACCACCCTACGAGCAGTACTTC
J: TRBJ1-6; size: NA; V: TRBV30; D: NA; CDR3: CAWTGGPHSPLHF; DNA: TGTGCCTGGACGGGCGGGCCGCATTCACCCCTCCACTTT
J: TRBJ2-1; size: NA; V: TRBV7-9; D: NA; CDR3: CASNPSLRDNEQFF; DNA: TGTGCCAGCAACCCGTCGTTAAGAGACAATGAGCAGTTCTTC
J: TRBJ1-6; size: NA; V: TRBV9; D: NA; CDR3: CASSPRGGGQNSPLHF; DNA: TGTGCCAGCAGCCCCCGGGGGGGCGGACAAAATTCACCCCTCCACTTT
J: TRBJ1-2; size: NA; V: TRBV10-2; D: TRBD1; CDR3: CASSDRGLMGGYTF; DNA: TGCGCCAGCAGTGACAGGGGGTTGATGGGGGGCTACACCTTC
J: TRBJ1-4; size: NA; V: TRBV30; D: TRBD1; CDR3: CAWSTTGATNEKLFF; DNA: TGTGCCTGGAGTACCACAGGGGCAACTAATGAAAAACTGTTTTTT
J: TRBJ1-4; size: NA; V: TRBV6-6; D: NA; CDR3: CASSYSGGETNEKLFF; DNA: TGTGCCAGCAGTTACTCGGGGGGGGAGACTAATGAAAAACTGTTTTTT
J: TRBJ2-5; size: NA; V: TRBV6-6; D: TRBD2; CDR3: CASSYGRRLAGETQYF; DNA: TGTGCCAGCAGTTACGGCCGACGGCTAGCGGGAGAGACCCAGTACTTC
J: TRBJ1-3; size: NA; V: TRBV29-1; D: TRBD1; CDR3: CSVVRVGQESGNTIYF; DNA: TGCAGCGTTGTAAGGGTGGGACAGGAGTCCGGAAACACCATATATTTT
J: TRBJ1-1; size: few; V: TRBV9; D: TRBD1; CDR3: CASSVGFYRGNTEAFF; DNA: TGTGCCAGCAGCGTGGGGTTCTACAGGGGGAACACTGAAGCTTTCTTT
J: TRBJ1-1; size: NA; V: TRBV3-1/TRBV3-2; D: NA; CDR3: CASSLDRPNTEAFF; DNA: TGTGCCAGCAGCCTTGACAGGCCGAACACTGAAGCTTTCTTT
J: TRBJ1-2; size: NA; V: TRBV5-4; D: TRBD1; CDR3: CASSWGQGYGYTF; DNA: TGTGCCAGCAGCTGGGGACAGGGGTATGGCTACACCTTC
J: TRBJ1-4; size: NA; V: TRBV9; D: NA; CDR3: CASSVDGGRTNEKLFF; DNA: TGTGCCAGCAGCGTAGATGGAGGGAGAACTAATGAAAAACTGTTTTTT
J: TRBJ2-3; size: few; V: TRBV11-2; D: NA; CDR3: CASSLGLTRSLWEDTQYF; DNA: TGTGCCAGCAGCTTAGGGCTCACTAGGAGCCTTTGGGAAGATACGCAGTATTTT
J: TRBJ2-7; size: few; V: TRBV27; D: TRBD2; CDR3: CASSSIAGRYYEQYF; DNA: TGTGCCAGCAGTTCCATAGCGGGGCGCTACTACGAGCAGTACTTC
J: TRBJ2-5; size: NA; V: TRBV7-2; D: TRBD1; CDR3: CASSFQGAAETQYF; DNA: TGTGCCAGCAGCTTCCAGGGGGCAGCAGAGACCCAGTACTTC
J: TRBJ2-1; size: NA; V: TRBV14; D: TRBD2; CDR3: CASSQDYGRGGYNEQFF; DNA: TGTGCCAGCAGCCAAGATTATGGGCGGGGGGGCTACAATGAGCAGTTCTTC
J: TRBJ2-5; size: NA; V: TRBV30; D: NA; CDR3: CAWRKVAGQETQYF; DNA: TGTGCCTGGAGGAAGGTGGCAGGTCAAGAGACCCAGTACTTC
J: TRBJ1-2; size: NA; V: TRBV3-1/TRBV3-2; D: TRBD1; CDR3: CASSQDRHRGNYGYTF; DNA: TGTGCCAGCAGCCAAGATCGGCACAGGGGAAACTATGGCTACACCTTC
J: TRBJ2-1; size: NA; V: TRBV24-1; D: TRBD1; CDR3: CATSDPQPGQGYDEQFF; DNA: TGTGCCACCAGTGATCCCCAACCGGGACAGGGATACGATGAGCAGTTCTTC
J: TRBJ2-1; size: NA; V: TRBV5-4; D: NA; CDR3: CASSLGAGLPYNEQFF; DNA: TGTGCCAGCAGCTTGGGCGCGGGGCTCCCCTACAATGAGCAGTTCTTC